This T cell receptor beta chain was obtained from a study of T-cell memory formation after mild COVID-19. MiXCR, run by TCRdb on the 5' RACE reads, gives a single entry per CDR3 protein. The sample contains about 320,000 distinct CDR3 sequences, about 13% of which appear only once. This clonotype was found a few times. Material: PBMCs or a T cell subset sorted from them (not recorded which). The TCR originated in a man between 18 and 29 years old who had mild COVID-19 (a few samples of this study predate the infection). Cell type and time point are not known.

The CDR3 spells CASTLGTGAQAFF. Written as DNA, the CDR3 is TGCGCCAGCACTTTGGGGACAGGGGCTCAAGCTTTCTTT. The chain joins TRBV5-1 to TRBJ1-1; 10 nucleotides line up with TRBD1. This CDR3 has 13 amino acids. Per germline, CDR1 SGHRS and CDR2 YFSETQ. Trimming removed 6 bases from V and 9 bases from J; junction bases left unmatched: 8.